This TCR beta chain was retrieved from a study of brain T cells in children with intractable seizures. Study results and limitations: HCMV serostatus was not known, and viral specificity came from CDR3 similarity only.

Regarding this clone: Its specificity is unknown.

V lost 3 bases to trimming and J lost 4 bases; unmatched junction nucleotides: 15. Germline CDR1 reads SGHRS; CDR2 reads YFSETQ. The CDR3 extends over 17 amino acids. Sequencing used immunoSEQ multiplex PCR; TCRdb keeps in-frame clones, though not all of them. The data contain 70,000 to 90,000 clones, under 95% of them singletons. Sequencing was limited to surgery cases with top T cell transcript signatures in brain tissue. Sequenced material: peripheral blood, taken at surgery. The clonotype originates from a boy in the first two years of life with tuberous sclerosis and intractable seizures. This sequence joins TRBV5-1 and TRBJ1-2; TRBD1 matches at 7 bases. CDR3 loop: CASSSTSLMRGPYGYTF. In nucleotides, the CDR3 is TGCGCCAGCAGCTCGACGAGCCTGATGAGGGGGCCCTATGGCTACACCTTC.